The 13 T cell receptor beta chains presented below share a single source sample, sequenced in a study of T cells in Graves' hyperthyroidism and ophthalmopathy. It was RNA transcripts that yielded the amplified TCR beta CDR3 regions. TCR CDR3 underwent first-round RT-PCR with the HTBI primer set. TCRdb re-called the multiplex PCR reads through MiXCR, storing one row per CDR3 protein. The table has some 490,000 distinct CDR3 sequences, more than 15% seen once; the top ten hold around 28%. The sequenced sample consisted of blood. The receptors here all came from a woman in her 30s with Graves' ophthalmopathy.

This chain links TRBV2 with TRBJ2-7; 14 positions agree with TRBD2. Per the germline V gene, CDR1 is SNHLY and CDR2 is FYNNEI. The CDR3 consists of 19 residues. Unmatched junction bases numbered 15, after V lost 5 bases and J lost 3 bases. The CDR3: CASSFTLLGLAGGNYEQYF. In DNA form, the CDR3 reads TGTGCCAGCAGTTTCACCCTACTTGGACTAGCGGGAGGTAACTACGAGCAGTACTTC. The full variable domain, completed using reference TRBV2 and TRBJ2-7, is EPEVTQTPSHQVTQMGQEVILRCVPISNHLYFYWYRQILGQKVEFLVSFYNNEISEKSEIFDDQFSVERPDGSNFTLKIRSTKLEDSAMYFCASSFTLLGLAGGNYEQYFGPGTRLTVT.

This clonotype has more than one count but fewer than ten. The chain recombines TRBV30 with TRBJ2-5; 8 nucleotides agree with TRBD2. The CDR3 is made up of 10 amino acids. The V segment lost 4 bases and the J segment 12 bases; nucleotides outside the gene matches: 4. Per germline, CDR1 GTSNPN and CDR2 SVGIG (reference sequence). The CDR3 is CAWTGTSKYF. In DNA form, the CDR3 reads TGTGCCTGGACCGGGACTAGTAAGTACTTC.

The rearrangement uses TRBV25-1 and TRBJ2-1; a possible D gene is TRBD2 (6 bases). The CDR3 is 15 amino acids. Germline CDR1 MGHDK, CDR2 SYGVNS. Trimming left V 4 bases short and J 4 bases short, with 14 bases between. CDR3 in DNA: TGTGCCAGCAGTGCAGGTGGACTACTTTACAATGAGCAGTTCTTC. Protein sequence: CASSAGGLLYNEQFF.

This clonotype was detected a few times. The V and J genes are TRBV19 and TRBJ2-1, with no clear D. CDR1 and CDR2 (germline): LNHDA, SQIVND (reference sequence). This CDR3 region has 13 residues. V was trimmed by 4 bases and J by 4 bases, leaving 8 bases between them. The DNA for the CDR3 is TGTGCCAGTAGTAACGAGTTATACAATGAGCAGTTCTTC. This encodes CASSNELYNEQFF.

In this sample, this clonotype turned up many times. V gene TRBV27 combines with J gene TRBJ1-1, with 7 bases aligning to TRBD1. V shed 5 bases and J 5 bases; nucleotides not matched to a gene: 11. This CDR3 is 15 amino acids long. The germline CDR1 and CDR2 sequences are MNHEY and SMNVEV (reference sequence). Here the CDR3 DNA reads TGTGCCAGCAGTCCCACGAGACAGGGAGGTACTGAAGCTTTCTTT. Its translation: CASSPTRQGGTEAFF.

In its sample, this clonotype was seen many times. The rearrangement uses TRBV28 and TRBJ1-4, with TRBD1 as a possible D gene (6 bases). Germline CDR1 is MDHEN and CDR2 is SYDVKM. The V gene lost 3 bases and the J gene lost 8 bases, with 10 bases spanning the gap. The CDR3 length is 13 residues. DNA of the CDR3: TGTGCCAGCAGTTTCGAGGGGGGCGAAAAACTGTTTTTT. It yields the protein CASSFEGGEKLFF.

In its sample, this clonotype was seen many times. The CDR3 is CASRITLGGDYGYTF. The CDR3 DNA is TGTGCCAGCAGAATCACCCTGGGGGGGGATTATGGCTACACCTTC. V is TRBV2 and J is TRBJ1-2; perhaps TRBD1 as D (5 bases). This CDR3 region has 15 residues. The ends were cut back, 6 bases at V and 5 bases at J, with 19 bases in the middle. Per the germline V gene, CDR1 is SNHLY and CDR2 is FYNNEI.

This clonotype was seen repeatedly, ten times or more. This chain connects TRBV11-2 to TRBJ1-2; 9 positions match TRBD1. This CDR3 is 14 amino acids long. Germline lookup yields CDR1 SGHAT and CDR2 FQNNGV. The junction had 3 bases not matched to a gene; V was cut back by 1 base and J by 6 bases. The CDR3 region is CASSLGGQGDGYTF. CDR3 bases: TGTGCCAGCAGCTTAGGGGGACAGGGAGATGGCTACACCTTC.

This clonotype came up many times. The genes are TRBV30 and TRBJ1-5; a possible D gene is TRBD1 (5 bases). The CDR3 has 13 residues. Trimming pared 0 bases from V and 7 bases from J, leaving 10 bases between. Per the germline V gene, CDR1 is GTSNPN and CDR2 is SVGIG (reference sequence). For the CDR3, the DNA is TGTGCCTGGAGTGTGGCAGGGCAACAGCCCCAGCATTTT. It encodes CAWSVAGQQPQHF.

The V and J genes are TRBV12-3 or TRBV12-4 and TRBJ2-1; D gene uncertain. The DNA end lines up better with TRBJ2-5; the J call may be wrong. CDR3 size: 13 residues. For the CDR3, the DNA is TGTGCCAGCAGGGACCCTCGTAGAAAGACCCAGTACTTC. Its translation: CASRDPRRKTQYF.

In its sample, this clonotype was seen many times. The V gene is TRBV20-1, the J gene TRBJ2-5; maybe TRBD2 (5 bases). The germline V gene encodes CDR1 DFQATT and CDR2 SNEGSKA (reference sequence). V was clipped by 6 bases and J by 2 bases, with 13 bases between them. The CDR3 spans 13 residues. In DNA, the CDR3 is TGCAGTGCGCGTACTGGAGGACAAGAGACCCAGTACTTC. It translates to CSARTGGQETQYF.

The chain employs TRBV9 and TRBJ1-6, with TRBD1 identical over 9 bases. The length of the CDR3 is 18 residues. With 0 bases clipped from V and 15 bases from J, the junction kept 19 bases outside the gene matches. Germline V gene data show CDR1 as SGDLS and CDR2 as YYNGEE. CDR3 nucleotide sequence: TGTGCCAGCAGCGTAGGGTTCGGTTTAGGGACAGGGATATATGGCCTCCACTTT. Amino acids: CASSVGFGLGTGIYGLHF.

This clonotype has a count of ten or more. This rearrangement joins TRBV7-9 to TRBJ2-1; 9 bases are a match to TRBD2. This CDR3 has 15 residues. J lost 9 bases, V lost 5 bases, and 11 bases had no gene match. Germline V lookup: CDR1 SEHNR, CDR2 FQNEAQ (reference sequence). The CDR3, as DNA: TGTGCCAGCAGCGGAATAGCGGGAGTTTACGGTGAGCAGTTCTTC. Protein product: CASSGIAGVYGEQFF.